This T cell receptor beta chain was retrieved from a study of OX40 agonist ivuxolimab in advanced cancers. Study-level background: Ivuxolimab, which targeted the costimulatory receptor OX40 (CD134), was an agonistic, fully human IgG2 monoclonal antibody. Intravenous ivuxolimab was administered to patients every 2 weeks at six dose levels: 0.01, 0.1, 0.3, 1.5, 3 and 10 mg/kg. Of the approximately 53 patients in dose escalation, about 20 had hepatocellular carcinoma, about 15 had melanoma, 9 had renal cell carcinoma and 9 had head and neck cancer. The dose-escalation cohort was 82.7% male with a mean age of around 62 years, ranging from roughly 20 to 80. Prior anti-PD-1, anti-PD-L1 or anti-CTLA-4 therapy was permitted, and 40% of dose-escalation patients had received checkpoint inhibitors. Partial responses occurred in three dose-escalation patients: two with cutaneous melanoma and one with hepatocellular carcinoma. The point of sequencing TCRbeta in the periphery was to test whether ivuxolimab changed TCR sequence diversity and drove clonal T-cell expansion. The paper covers the monotherapy dose-escalation part of the phase I ivuxolimab trial, which included N = 52 patients.

For sequencing of the TCRbeta CDR3 region, genomic DNA was extracted from the sorted cells. The immunoSEQ Assay was used to sequence the TCRbeta CDR3 regions. The source is immuneACCESS, and TCRdb retained only in-frame sequences with V and J called. Part of the clones is not carried over; for the studies checked, unresolved V genes explain less than half of this, and the remainder is unexplained. This sample holds 90,000 or so clones; roughly 90% were observed only once. 3% to 3.5% of the sample lies in the top ten. Paper-wide results and their limitations: After ivuxolimab, expanded clones were on average more numerous among CD8+ T cells than among CD4+ T cells. Low levels of normalized T-cell clonal expansion were also shown by some nonresponding patients. In the 0.1-3.0 mg/kg groups, partial responders were among the patients with the lowest normalized peripheral clonal expansion, particularly in CD8+ T cells. The antigen specificity of the clonally expanded peripheral T cells was not determined. At doses of 0.1 to 3.0 mg/kg, clonal expansion of both CD4+ and CD8+ blood T cells was observed from baseline to week 6.

As encoded in the germline V gene, CDR1 is WSHSY while CDR2 is SAAADI. Taken from cysteine to phenylalanine, the CDR3 has 13 residues. Left in the record is the CDR3 DNA by itself, 39 bases read in frame from the first base. Cut back by 3 bases and 3 bases, the V and J ends lie 7 bases apart. The trial excluded patients who had a history of autoimmune disease or who were on systemic immunosuppression. Peripheral blood for TCR sequencing was drawn from every dose cohort at baseline, at cycle 4 day 1 and at cycle 7 day 1. The samples were drawn from a first-in-human, open-label, multicenter phase I dose-escalation trial of ivuxolimab. The trial enrolled adults with locally advanced or metastatic head and neck squamous cell, hepatocellular, melanoma or renal cell carcinoma. Before TCR sequencing, CD4+ and CD8+ T cells were separately sorted from peripheral blood. Points on this clone: Its antigen remains undetermined. No base quality values were provided; no much bigger clone lies one nucleotide off.

The clonotype comes from an adult with an advanced solid tumor such as melanoma, head and neck, liver or kidney cancer. This receptor chain uses TRBV10-2 and TRBJ2-3; the D gene is perhaps TRBD1, on 6 matching bases. This specimen was CD4+ or CD8+ T cells sorted from blood, taken in a trial of the OX40 agonist ivuxolimab. The DNA sequence is given as TGCGCCAGCAGTGACAGGGGAACAGATACGCAGTATTTT. This translates into CASSDRGTDTQYF.